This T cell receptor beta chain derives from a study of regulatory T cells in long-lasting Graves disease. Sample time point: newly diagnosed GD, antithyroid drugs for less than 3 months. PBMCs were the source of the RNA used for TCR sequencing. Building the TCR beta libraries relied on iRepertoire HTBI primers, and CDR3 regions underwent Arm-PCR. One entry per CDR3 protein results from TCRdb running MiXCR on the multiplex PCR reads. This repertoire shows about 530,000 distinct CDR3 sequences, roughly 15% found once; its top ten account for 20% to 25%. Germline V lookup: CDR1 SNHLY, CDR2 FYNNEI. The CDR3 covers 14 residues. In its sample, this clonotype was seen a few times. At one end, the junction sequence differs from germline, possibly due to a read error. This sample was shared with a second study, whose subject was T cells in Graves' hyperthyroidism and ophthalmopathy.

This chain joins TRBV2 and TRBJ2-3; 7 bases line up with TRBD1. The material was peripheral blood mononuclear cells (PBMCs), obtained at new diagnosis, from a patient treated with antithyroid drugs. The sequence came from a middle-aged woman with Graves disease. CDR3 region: CASAEQGMPDAQYF. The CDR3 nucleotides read TGTGCCAGTGCGGAACAGGGGATGCCAGATGCGCAGTATTTT.